These 32 T cell receptor beta chains were all obtained from the same sample, sequenced in a study of T cells in Graves' hyperthyroidism and ophthalmopathy. RNA transcripts served as the template for amplifying TCR beta CDR3 regions. First-round RT-PCR targeting the TCR CDR3 was performed with the HTBI primer set. TCRdb used MiXCR to reprocess the multiplex PCR reads, holding one entry per CDR3 protein. The sample records around 290,000 distinct CDR3 sequences, about a sixth being singletons. The sample consisted of blood. The origin of the receptors is a woman aged 55-69 years with Graves' ophthalmopathy.

This chain joins TRBV6-1 and TRBJ1-4; possibly TRBD1 for D (5 bases). Trimming took 6 bases from V and 5 from J, leaving 16 bases between them. CDR1 is MNHNS, CDR2 SASEGT, per germline. This CDR3 region has 15 residues. CDR3 nucleotide sequence: TGTGCCAGCAGACTATCCGGGGACCAGAATGAAAAACTGTTTTTT. This codes for CASRLSGDQNEKLFF.

This clonotype was counted ten times or more. The V call is TRBV7-2, the J call TRBJ1-1, with unresolved D. The V end was cut by 5 bases, the J end by 10 bases, with 11 bases between. This CDR3 contains 11 residues. The germline gives CDR1 SGHTA, CDR2 FQGNSA. For the CDR3, the DNA is TGTGCCAGCAGCCCGTGGGGTCGAGCTTTCTTT. Protein: CASSPWGRAFF.

The V call is TRBV19, the J call TRBJ1-1; D is perhaps TRBD1 (5 bases). The V end was cut by 8 bases, the J end by 1 base, with 14 bases between. This CDR3 spans 14 amino acids. Germline CDR1 and CDR2: LNHDA and SQIVND (reference sequence). CDR3 amino acids: CASGGRAKNTEAFF. In nucleotides, the CDR3 is TGTGCCAGTGGGGGACGGGCCAAGAACACTGAAGCTTTCTTT.

This clonotype was seen more than once but under ten times. The chain combines TRBV5-1 with TRBJ2-3, with 8 positions matching TRBD2. This CDR3 has 17 amino acids. Germline V gene sequence: CDR1 SGHRS, CDR2 YFSETQ. V lost 0 bases to trimming and J lost 0 bases; unmatched junction nucleotides: 6. For the CDR3, the DNA is TGCGCCAGCAGCTTGGGGATCTTAGCGGGGAGCACAGATACGCAGTATTTT. This encodes CASSLGILAGSTDTQYF.

The V gene is TRBV20-1, the J gene TRBJ2-3; no clear D. The length of the CDR3 is 14 residues. The germline V and J ends were trimmed by 3 bases and 3 bases, with 13 bases remaining between them. CDR1 DFQATT and CDR2 SNEGSKA come from the germline V gene (reference sequence). The CDR3 coding sequence is TGCAGTGCTAGGCCCCTTTATAGGACAGATACGCAGTATTTT. Translating it yields CSARPLYRTDTQYF.

A remark on this clonotype: A read error may explain this, as a much larger clone is one base away. The rearrangement links TRBV20-1 to TRBJ2-7, with TRBD1 identical over 9 bases. The CDR3 consists of 14 residues. Germline-derived CDR1 and CDR2 are DFQATT and SNEGSKA (reference sequence). J gave up 3 bases and V 6 bases, and 9 bases lay outside the gene matches. CDR3 in DNA: TGCAGTGCAGCCTGGACAGGGGTGAGCTACGAGCAGTACTTC. It yields the protein CSAAWTGVSYEQYF.

V and J are TRBV7-2 and TRBJ2-7, with D tentatively TRBD2 (6 bases). From germline, CDR1 is SGHTA and CDR2 FQGNSA. The CDR3 extends over 12 amino acids. Between the trimmed V and J ends, which lost 4 bases and 6 bases, there was a span of 10 bases. The CDR3: CASSSGDREQYF. For the CDR3, the DNA is TGTGCCAGCAGCTCGGGGGACCGCGAGCAGTACTTC.

This clonotype was seen ten or more times. This chain uses TRBV7-3 with TRBJ2-5; possible D gene TRBD2, 6 bases. The germline V gene encodes CDR1 SGHTA and CDR2 FQGTGA. The CDR3 has 12 residues. Trimming removed 1 base at V and 9 bases at J, with 9 bases between. CDR3 nucleotide sequence: TGTGCCAGCAGCTTAAGTGGAGGGTCCCAGTACTTC. Its translation is CASSLSGGSQYF.

This clonotype has a count of ten or more. This chain uses TRBV20-1 with TRBJ1-1; D gene unclear. The germline gives CDR1 DFQATT, CDR2 SNEGSKA (reference sequence). Trimming removed 0 bases at V and 0 bases at J, with 11 bases between. This CDR3 comprises 15 residues. The CDR3 DNA reads as TGCAGTGCTAGAGATTGGCACAAAATGAACACTGAAGCTTTCTTT. It translates to CSARDWHKMNTEAFF.

This clonotype was observed many times. V is TRBV20-1 and J is TRBJ2-3; D is perhaps TRBD1 (5 bases). Per germline, CDR1 DFQATT and CDR2 SNEGSKA (reference sequence). The CDR3 loop spans 16 amino acids. Trimming stripped 0 bases from V and 1 base from J, with 14 bases between. The CDR3 DNA follows: TGCAGTGCTAGAGATTTCCGCGACAGAGGCACAGATACGCAGTATTTT. Translating it yields CSARDFRDRGTDTQYF.

This clonotype has ten or more counts. The V call is TRBV12-3 or TRBV12-4, the J call TRBJ1-1; D is unresolved. The CDR3 contains 13 residues. Between the trimmed V and J ends, which lost 5 bases and 4 bases, there was a span of 11 bases. CDR3 protein: CASSPLGGTEAFF. CDR3 bases: TGTGCCAGCAGTCCCTTGGGTGGCACTGAAGCTTTCTTT.

This clonotype appeared many times. The CDR3 sequence: CASSFGSNYGYTF. The CDR3 nucleotides are TGTGCCAGCAGTTTTGGGAGTAACTATGGCTACACCTTC. The rearrangement joins TRBV27 to TRBJ1-2; unclear D gene. This CDR3 region has 13 residues. The germline V gene encodes CDR1 MNHEY and CDR2 SMNVEV (reference sequence). Trimming left V 3 bases short and J 1 base short, with 6 bases between.

As for this clonotype: One junction end disagrees with the germline gene, perhaps due to a read error. This chain uses TRBV5-1 with TRBJ2-5; TRBD2 matches 11 bases. CDR1 and CDR2 from the germline V gene are SGHRS and YFSETQ. The CDR3 covers 18 residues. The CDR3 sequence: CASSLAGVAGGGQDTQYF. In DNA, the CDR3 is TGCGCCAGCAGCTTGGCCGGGGTAGCGGGGGGGGGACAAGATACCCAGTACTTC.

This clonotype was seen ten or more times. The rearrangement joins TRBV12-3 or TRBV12-4 to TRBJ2-1; no definite D call. With 6 bases removed from V and 0 bases from J, the gap between germline ends came to 21 bases. There are 18 residues in the CDR3. CDR3 nucleotide sequence: TGTGCCAGCAGCATCTCCTCCCTGATCCAGAGCTCCTACAATGAGCAGTTCTTC. Amino acid sequence: CASSISSLIQSSYNEQFF.

V is TRBV12-5 and J is TRBJ1-2, with D tentatively TRBD1 (5 bases). This CDR3 has 15 amino acids. Germline values: CDR1 LGHNT, CDR2 FRNRAP. Deletions cut 0 bases from V and 4 bases from J, with 12 bases between. The CDR3 region is CASGLVLPGTYGYTF. The DNA of the CDR3 is TGTGCTAGTGGTTTGGTACTCCCGGGGACCTATGGCTACACCTTC.

Points on this clonotype: A much larger clone is a single base away; this may be a read error. Here the CDR3 reads CASRPESGLTYNERFF. The CDR3 nucleotides are TGTGCCAGCAGACCAGAGAGCGGGCTTACCTACAATGAGCGGTTCTTC. The J gene is TRBJ2-1, the V gene TRBV6-1; perhaps TRBD2 as D (6 bases). The CDR3 has 16 amino acids. The germline V gene encodes CDR1 MNHNS and CDR2 SASEGT.

This clonotype occurred many times. V gene TRBV7-2 combines with J gene TRBJ2-5; 13 bases match TRBD2. V dropped 0 bases and J dropped 13; count of bases not matched to a gene: 5. This CDR3 spans 14 amino acids. CDR1 SGHTA and CDR2 FQGNSA come from the germline V gene. CDR3 in amino acids: CASSLAQLAGGVYF. CDR3 DNA: TGTGCCAGCAGCTTAGCGCAACTAGCGGGGGGGGTGTACTTC.

About this clonotype: Being one base from a much bigger clone, this may be a read error. J is TRBJ1-1 and V is TRBV12-3 or TRBV12-4; 8 positions agree with TRBD1. This CDR3 contains 16 residues. V trimming: 5 bases; J trimming: 0 bases; junction bases outside the gene matches: 8. CDR3 DNA: TGTGCCAGCAGTCCACCCTACAGGGGGGTGAACACTGAAGCTTTCTTT. This encodes CASSPPYRGVNTEAFF.

This clonotype was counted at least ten times. This may arise from a read error, as a much more abundant clone is one base away. The rearrangement uses TRBV11-2 and TRBJ2-3; D is uncertain. The V and J ends lost 5 bases and 2 bases respectively, with 14 bases between them. The germline CDR1 and CDR2 sequences are SGHAT and FQNNGV. CDR3 length: 15 amino acids. The CDR3 sequence is CASSTRLGNTDTQYF. The CDR3 nucleotides read TGTGCCAGCAGCACTCGACTGGGGAACACAGATACGCAGTATTTT.

This clonotype was counted a few times. The chain joins TRBV4-2 to TRBJ2-7, with 11 bases identical to TRBD2. This CDR3 region has 16 residues. Germline CDR1 is LGHNA and CDR2 is YNFKEQ. Unmatched junction bases numbered 4, after V lost 0 bases and J lost 3 bases. The CDR3 region has the DNA TGTGCCAGCAGCCAAGAGGTTAGCGGGAGGGTCTACGAGCAGTACTTC. Protein: CASSQEVSGRVYEQYF.

The J gene is TRBJ2-7, the V gene TRBV3-1, with 7 nucleotides matching TRBD2. CDR1 is LGHDT and CDR2 is YNNKEL in the germline V gene (reference sequence). The CDR3 spans 13 residues. Losses at the gene ends were 1 base for V and 7 bases for J; bases not matched to a gene: 4. The CDR3 coding sequence is TGTGCCAGCAGCCAAGCCCGGGAGGTTGAGCAGTACTTC. Amino acid sequence: CASSQAREVEQYF.

This sequence joins TRBV14 and TRBJ1-2; D not certain. The CDR3 extends over 14 amino acids. The V end lost 0 bases, the J end lost 8 bases, and 13 bases lay between the germline ends. Germline CDR1 reads SGHDN; CDR2 reads FVKESK. The CDR3 here is CASSQDLTARGYTF. Written as DNA, the CDR3 is TGTGCCAGCAGCCAAGATCTGACGGCGAGGGGCTACACCTTC.

This clonotype was picked up a small number of times. The chain couples TRBV5-5 to TRBJ2-3; D is ambiguous. Trimming took 4 bases from V and 6 from J, leaving 21 bases between them. The CDR3 has 16 amino acids. Germline V gene lookup returns CDR1 SGHKS and CDR2 YYEKEE (reference sequence). The CDR3 sequence: CASSSTYSKLVDTQYF. In nucleotides, the CDR3 is TGTGCCAGCAGCAGTACCTACTCGAAATTGGTGGATACGCAGTATTTT.

This clonotype occurred many times. The chain is built from TRBV3-1 and TRBJ2-7; a weak D match, TRBD2 (6 bases). Looked up from germline, CDR1 is LGHDT and CDR2 is YNNKEL (reference sequence). This CDR3 region has 15 residues. Trimming shortened V by 1 base and J by 2 bases, and 12 bases separated the two germline ends. The CDR3 coding sequence is TGTGCCAGCAGCCAAGTCGGGAGTTTGACCTACGAGCAGTACTTC. This translates into CASSQVGSLTYEQYF.

This clonotype was counted many times. V and J are TRBV5-1 and TRBJ2-3, with D perhaps matching TRBD1 (6 bases). The CDR3 has 14 amino acids. Trimming cost V 4 bases and J 4 bases, with 13 bases left between them. The V gene's germline CDR1 is SGHRS and CDR2 YFSETQ. The CDR3 nucleotides read TGCGCCAGCAGCCCTGGACAGCCCTCAGATACGCAGTATTTT. This codes for CASSPGQPSDTQYF.

This chain uses TRBV7-2 with TRBJ1-5; no reliable D call. Trimming pared 5 bases from V and 0 bases from J, leaving 11 bases between. Germline values: CDR1 SGHTA, CDR2 FQGNSA. The CDR3 is 15 amino acids. The chain's CDR3 is CASSHDSHSNQPQHF. CDR3 in DNA: TGTGCCAGCAGCCACGACTCACATAGCAATCAGCCCCAGCATTTT.

This clonotype has a count of ten or more. The genes are TRBV18 and TRBJ2-1; D ambiguous. The CDR3 is made up of 13 amino acids. The V and J ends lost 0 bases and 9 bases respectively, with 9 bases between them. Germline V CDR1 and CDR2: KGHSH, LQKENI. The CDR3 is CASSPPSWSEQFF. CDR3 bases: TGTGCCAGCTCACCACCATCGTGGAGTGAGCAGTTCTTC.

This clonotype was seen a few times. A much larger clonotype is one base distant, so this may be a read error. V gene TRBV6-1 combines with J gene TRBJ1-6; perhaps TRBD1 as D (6 bases). This CDR3 contains 17 residues. Germline V lookup: CDR1 MNHNS, CDR2 SASEGT. CDR3: CTSSDTPSARGNSPLHF. The DNA for the CDR3 is TGTACCAGCAGTGATACCCCGAGCGCCAGGGGTAATTCACCCCTCCACTTT.

This clonotype was counted at least ten times. J is TRBJ2-5 and V is TRBV5-1; 12 bases line up with TRBD2. CDR1 is SGHRS, CDR2 YFSETQ, per germline. V dropped 3 bases and J dropped 5; count of bases not matched to a gene: 14. This CDR3 comprises 18 residues. In nucleotides, the CDR3 is TGCGCCAGCAGCTCCGGGACTAGCGGGCGTGTACCACGCGAGACCCAGTACTTC. This sequence encodes CASSSGTSGRVPRETQYF.

This clonotype was recorded many times. This chain links TRBV20-1 with TRBJ2-7; 9 nucleotides agree with TRBD2. The germline gives CDR1 DFQATT, CDR2 SNEGSKA (reference sequence). The CDR3 covers 13 residues. The junction had 9 bases not matched to a gene; V was cut back by 5 bases and J by 7 bases. The DNA for the CDR3 is TGCAGTGCTCAGACTAGCGGAGCCGTAGAGCAGTACTTC. It specifies CSAQTSGAVEQYF.

This clonotype was found many times. The V and J genes are TRBV6-2 or TRBV6-3 and TRBJ2-7, with D perhaps TRBD2 (6 bases). Looked up from germline, CDR1 is MNHEY and CDR2 is SVGEGT. V lost 3 bases and J 3 bases, leaving 24 bases between the germline ends. The CDR3 sequence is 18 residues long. For the CDR3, the DNA is TGTGCCAGCAGTTATCGCTCACCCCGGGGAGGCACCTACTACGAGCAGTACTTC. Amino acids: CASSYRSPRGGTYYEQYF.

This clonotype was counted ten times or more. V and J are TRBV7-6 and TRBJ2-7, with TRBD1 as a possible D gene (6 bases). CDR1 is SGHVS and CDR2 is FNYEAQ in the germline V gene. V lost 5 bases and J lost 5, with 13 bases in between. The CDR3 has 13 amino acids. As DNA, the CDR3 is TGTGCCAGCAGCCCCAGGGGTCGGCACGAGCAGTACTTC. Its protein product is CASSPRGRHEQYF. The variable domain in full, with the rest retrieved from reference TRBV7-6 and TRBJ2-7, is GAGVSQSPRYKVTKRGQDVALRCDPISGHVSLYWYRQALGQGPEFLTYFNYEAQQDKSGLPNDRFSAERPEGSISTLTIQRTEQRDSAMYRCASSPRGRHEQYFGPGTRLTVT.